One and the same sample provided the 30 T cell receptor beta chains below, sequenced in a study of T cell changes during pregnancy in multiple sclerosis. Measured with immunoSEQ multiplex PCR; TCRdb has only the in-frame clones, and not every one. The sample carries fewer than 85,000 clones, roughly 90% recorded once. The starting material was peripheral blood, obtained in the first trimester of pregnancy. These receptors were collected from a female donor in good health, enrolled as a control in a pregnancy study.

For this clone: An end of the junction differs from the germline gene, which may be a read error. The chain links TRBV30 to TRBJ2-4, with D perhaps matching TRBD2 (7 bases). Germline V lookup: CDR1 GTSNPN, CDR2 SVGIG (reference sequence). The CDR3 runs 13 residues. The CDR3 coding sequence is TGCGGGGGGCAGATTGGCGCCAAAAACATTCAGTACTTC. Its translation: CGGQIGAKNIQYF.

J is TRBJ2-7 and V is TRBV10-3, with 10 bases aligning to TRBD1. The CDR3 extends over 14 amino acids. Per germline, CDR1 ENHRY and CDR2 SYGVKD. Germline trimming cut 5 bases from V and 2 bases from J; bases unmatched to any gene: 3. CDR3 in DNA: TGTGCCATCAGTCCGGGACAGGGGACCTACGAGCAGTACTTC. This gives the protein CAISPGQGTYEQYF.

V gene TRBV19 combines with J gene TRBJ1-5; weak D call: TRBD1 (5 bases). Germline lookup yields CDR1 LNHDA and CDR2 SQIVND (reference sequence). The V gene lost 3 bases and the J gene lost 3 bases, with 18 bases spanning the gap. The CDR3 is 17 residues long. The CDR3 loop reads CASSIVFLWGNNQPQHF. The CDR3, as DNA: TGTGCCAGTAGTATTGTATTCCTGTGGGGCAACAATCAGCCCCAGCATTTT.

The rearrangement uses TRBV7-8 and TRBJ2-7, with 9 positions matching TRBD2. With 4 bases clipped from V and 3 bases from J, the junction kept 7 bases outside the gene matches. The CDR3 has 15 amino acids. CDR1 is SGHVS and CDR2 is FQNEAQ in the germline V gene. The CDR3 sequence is CASSSRLAANYEQYF. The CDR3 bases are TGTGCCAGCAGCTCCCGACTAGCGGCAAACTACGAGCAGTACTTC.

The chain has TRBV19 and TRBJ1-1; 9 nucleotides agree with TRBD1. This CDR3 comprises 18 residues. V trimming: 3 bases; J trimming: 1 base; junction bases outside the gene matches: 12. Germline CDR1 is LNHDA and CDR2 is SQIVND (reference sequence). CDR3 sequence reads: CASSIGPGQGVSNTEAFF. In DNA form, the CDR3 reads TGTGCCAGTAGTATTGGACCGGGACAGGGAGTGTCGAACACTGAAGCTTTCTTT.

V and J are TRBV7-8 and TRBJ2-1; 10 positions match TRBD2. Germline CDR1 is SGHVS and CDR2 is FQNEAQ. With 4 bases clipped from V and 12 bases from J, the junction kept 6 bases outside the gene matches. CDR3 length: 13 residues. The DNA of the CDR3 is TGTGCCAGCAGCTCACAGCGGGAGGGACGGCAGTTCTTC. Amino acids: CASSSQREGRQFF.

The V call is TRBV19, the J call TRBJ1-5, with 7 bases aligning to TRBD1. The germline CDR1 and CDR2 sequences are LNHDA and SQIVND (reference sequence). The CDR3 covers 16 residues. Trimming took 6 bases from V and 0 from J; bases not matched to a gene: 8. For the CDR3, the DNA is TGTGCCAGTAGAAGGGGGCGCGACTTTAGCAATCAGCCCCAGCATTTT. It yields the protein CASRRGRDFSNQPQHF.

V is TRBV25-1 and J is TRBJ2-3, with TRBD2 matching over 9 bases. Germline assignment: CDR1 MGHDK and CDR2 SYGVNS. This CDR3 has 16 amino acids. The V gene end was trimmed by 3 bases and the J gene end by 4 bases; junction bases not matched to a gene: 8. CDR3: CASSEPAGGEADTQYF. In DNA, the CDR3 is TGTGCCAGCAGTGAGCCAGCGGGGGGAGAGGCAGATACGCAGTATTTT.

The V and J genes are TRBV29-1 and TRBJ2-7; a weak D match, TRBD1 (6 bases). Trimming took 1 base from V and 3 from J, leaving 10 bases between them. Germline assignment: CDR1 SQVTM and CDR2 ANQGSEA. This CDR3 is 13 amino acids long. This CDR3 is CSVEADSNYEQYF. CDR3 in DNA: TGCAGCGTTGAAGCGGACAGCAACTACGAGCAGTACTTC.

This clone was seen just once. CDR3: CASSDVISSRTQYF. As DNA, the CDR3 is TGTGCCAGCAGTGATGTGATCTCCTCCAGGACCCAGTACTTC. The chain links TRBV2 to TRBJ2-5; D unclear. The CDR3 is 14 residues long. Germline V gene lookup returns CDR1 SNHLY and CDR2 FYNNEI. The ends were cut back, 3 bases at V and 7 bases at J, with 15 bases in the middle.

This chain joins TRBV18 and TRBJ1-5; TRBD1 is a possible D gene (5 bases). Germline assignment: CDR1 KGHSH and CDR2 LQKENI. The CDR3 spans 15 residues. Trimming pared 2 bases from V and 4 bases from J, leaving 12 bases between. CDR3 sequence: CASSPIQGENQPQHF. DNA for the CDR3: TGTGCCAGCTCACCAATCCAGGGTGAGAATCAGCCCCAGCATTTT.

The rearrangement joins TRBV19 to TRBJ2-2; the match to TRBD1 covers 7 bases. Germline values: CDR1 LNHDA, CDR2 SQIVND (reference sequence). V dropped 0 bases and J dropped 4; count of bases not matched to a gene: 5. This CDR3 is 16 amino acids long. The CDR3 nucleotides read TGTGCCAGTAGTATAGACGGGACAGCGCCCACCGGGGAGCTGTTTTTT. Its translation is CASSIDGTAPTGELFF.

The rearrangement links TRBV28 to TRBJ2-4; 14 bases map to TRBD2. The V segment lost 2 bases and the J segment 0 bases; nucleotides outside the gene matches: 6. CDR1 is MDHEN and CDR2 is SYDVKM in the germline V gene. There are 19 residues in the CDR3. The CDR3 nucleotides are TGTGCCAGCAGTTTACTCGGACTAGCGGGAGGAGGAGCCAAAAACATTCAGTACTTC. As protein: CASSLLGLAGGGAKNIQYF.

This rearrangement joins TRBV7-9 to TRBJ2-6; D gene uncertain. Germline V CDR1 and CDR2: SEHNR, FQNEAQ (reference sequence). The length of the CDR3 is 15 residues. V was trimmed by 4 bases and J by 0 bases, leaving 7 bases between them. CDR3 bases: TGTGCCAGCAGCTACGACAACTCTGGGGCCAACGTCCTGACTTTC. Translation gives CASSYDNSGANVLTF. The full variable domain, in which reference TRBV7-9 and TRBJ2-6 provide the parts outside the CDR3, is DTGVSQNPRHKITKRGQNVTFRCDPISEHNRLYWYRQTLGQGPEFLTYFQNEAQLEKSRLLSDRFSAERPKGSFSTLEIQRTEQGDSAMYLCASSYDNSGANVLTFGAGSRLTVL.

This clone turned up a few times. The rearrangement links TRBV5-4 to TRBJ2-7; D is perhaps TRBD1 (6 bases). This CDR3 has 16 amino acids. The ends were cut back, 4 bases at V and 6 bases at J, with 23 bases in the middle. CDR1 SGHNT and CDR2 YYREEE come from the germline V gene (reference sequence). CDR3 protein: CASSIFRTDSPGEQYF. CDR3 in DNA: TGTGCCAGCAGCATTTTCCGGACAGACTCCCCCGGCGAGCAGTACTTC.

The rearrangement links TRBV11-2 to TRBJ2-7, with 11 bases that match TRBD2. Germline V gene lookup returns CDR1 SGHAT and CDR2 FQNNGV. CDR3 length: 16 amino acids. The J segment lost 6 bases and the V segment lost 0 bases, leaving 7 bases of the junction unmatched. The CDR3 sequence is CASSLDFASGRPEQYF. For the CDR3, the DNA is TGTGCCAGCAGCTTAGACTTCGCTAGCGGGAGGCCCGAGCAGTACTTC. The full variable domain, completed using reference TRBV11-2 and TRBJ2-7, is EAGVAQSPRYKIIEKRQSVAFWCNPISGHATLYWYQQILGQGPKLLIQFQNNGVVDDSQLPKDRFSAERLKGVDSTLKIQPAKLEDSAVYLCASSLDFASGRPEQYFGPGTRLTVT.

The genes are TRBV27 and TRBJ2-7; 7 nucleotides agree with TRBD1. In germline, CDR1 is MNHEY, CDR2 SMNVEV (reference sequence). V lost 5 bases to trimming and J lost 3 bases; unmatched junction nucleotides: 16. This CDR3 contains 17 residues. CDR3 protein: CASSPRVTGAEIYEQYF. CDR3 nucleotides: TGTGCCAGCAGTCCGCGGGTAACAGGGGCAGAAATCTACGAGCAGTACTTC.

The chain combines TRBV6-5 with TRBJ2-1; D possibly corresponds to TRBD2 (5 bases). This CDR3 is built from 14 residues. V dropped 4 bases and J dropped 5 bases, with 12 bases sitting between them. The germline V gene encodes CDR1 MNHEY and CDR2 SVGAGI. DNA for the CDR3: TGTGCCAGCAGTTCCCTCCGGGGAAACAATGAGCAGTTCTTC. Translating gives CASSSLRGNNEQFF.

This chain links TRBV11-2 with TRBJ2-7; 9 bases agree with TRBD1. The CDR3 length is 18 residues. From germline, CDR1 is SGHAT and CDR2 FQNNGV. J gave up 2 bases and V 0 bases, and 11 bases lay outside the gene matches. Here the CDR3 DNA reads TGTGCCAGCAGCTTAGATTTAAGACCGGGACAGGGACCCTACGAGCAGTACTTC. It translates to CASSLDLRPGQGPYEQYF.

The CDR3 sequence: CASSGARTKETQYF. CDR3 DNA: TGTGCCAGCAGTGGAGCTCGGACAAAAGAGACCCAGTACTTC. The chain uses TRBV25-1 and TRBJ2-5; perhaps TRBD1 as D (5 bases). Germline values: CDR1 MGHDK, CDR2 SYGVNS. Trimming took off 4 bases at V and 3 bases at J, with 12 bases between the two ends. This CDR3 is built from 14 residues.

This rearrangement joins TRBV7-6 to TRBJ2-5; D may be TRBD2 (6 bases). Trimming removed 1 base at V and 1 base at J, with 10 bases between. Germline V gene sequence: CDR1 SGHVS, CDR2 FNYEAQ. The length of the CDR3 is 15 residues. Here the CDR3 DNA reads TGTGCCAGCAGCTTAGGGGGAGCGGGCCAAGAGACCCAGTACTTC. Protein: CASSLGGAGQETQYF.

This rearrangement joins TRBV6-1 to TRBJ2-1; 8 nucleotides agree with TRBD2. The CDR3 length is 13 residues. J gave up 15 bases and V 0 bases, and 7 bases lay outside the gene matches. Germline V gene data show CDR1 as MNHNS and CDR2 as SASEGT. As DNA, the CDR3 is TGTGCCAGCAGTGAAGCCCTGGGACTAGTTCCGTTCTTC. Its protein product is CASSEALGLVPFF.

In DNA form, the CDR3 reads TGTGCCAGCAGTATTAGCGGGAGGGCCAATGAGCAGTTCTTC. This encodes CASSISGRANEQFF. The chain is built from TRBV25-1 and TRBJ2-1, with TRBD2 matching over 11 bases. The CDR3 covers 14 residues. With 5 bases clipped from V and 6 bases from J, the junction kept 3 bases outside the gene matches. CDR1 and CDR2 from the germline V gene are MGHDK and SYGVNS.

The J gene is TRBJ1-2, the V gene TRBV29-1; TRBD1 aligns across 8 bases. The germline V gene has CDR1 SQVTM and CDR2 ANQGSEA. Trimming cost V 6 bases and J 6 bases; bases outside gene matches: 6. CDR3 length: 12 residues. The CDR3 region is CSVDRGTDGYTF. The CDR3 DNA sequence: TGCAGCGTAGACAGGGGAACGGATGGCTACACCTTC.

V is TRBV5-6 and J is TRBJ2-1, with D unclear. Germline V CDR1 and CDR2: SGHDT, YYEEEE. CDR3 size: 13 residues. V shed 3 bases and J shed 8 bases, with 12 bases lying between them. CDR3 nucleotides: TGTGCCAGCAGCTCCCCCTTTAGAGATGAGCAGTTCTTC. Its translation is CASSSPFRDEQFF.

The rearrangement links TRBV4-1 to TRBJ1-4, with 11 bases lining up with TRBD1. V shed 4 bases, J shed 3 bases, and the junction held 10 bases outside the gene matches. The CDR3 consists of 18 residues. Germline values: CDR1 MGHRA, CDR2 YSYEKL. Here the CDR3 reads CASSRPRDRGKSNEKLFF. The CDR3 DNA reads TGCGCCAGCAGCCGCCCCCGGGACAGGGGGAAGTCTAATGAAAAACTGTTTTTT.

In DNA form, the CDR3 reads TGTGCCAGCAGTGAAAGCGACCAGGGTGGTGAAAAACTGTTTTTT. Translating it yields CASSESDQGGEKLFF. J is TRBJ1-4 and V is TRBV6-1; TRBD1 might be the D (5 bases). Germline-derived CDR1 and CDR2 are MNHNS and SASEGT. The germline V and J ends were trimmed by 2 bases and 7 bases, with 14 bases remaining between them. CDR3 size: 15 residues.

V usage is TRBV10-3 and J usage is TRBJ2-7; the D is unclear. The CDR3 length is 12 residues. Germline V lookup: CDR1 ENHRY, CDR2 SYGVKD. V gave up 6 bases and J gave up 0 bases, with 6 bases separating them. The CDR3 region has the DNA TGTGCCATCAGCACGAGCTCCTACGAGCAGTACTTC. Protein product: CAISTSSYEQYF.

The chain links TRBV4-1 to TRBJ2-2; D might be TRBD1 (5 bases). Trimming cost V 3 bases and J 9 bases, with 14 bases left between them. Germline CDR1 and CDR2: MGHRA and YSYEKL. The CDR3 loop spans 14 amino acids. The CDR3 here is CASSHEPTDRELFF. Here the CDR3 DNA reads TGCGCCAGCAGCCATGAACCGACAGATCGGGAGCTGTTTTTT.

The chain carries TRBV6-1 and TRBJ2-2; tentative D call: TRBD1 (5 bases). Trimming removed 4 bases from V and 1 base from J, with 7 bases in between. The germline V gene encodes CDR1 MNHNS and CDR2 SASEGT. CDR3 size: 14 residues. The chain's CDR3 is CASSGQGNTGELFF. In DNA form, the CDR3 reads TGTGCCAGCAGTGGGCAGGGGAACACCGGGGAGCTGTTTTTT.